One T cell receptor (beta chain) is described in this entry. This sample is drawn from a study of control samples from healthy donors and cancer patients. The CDR3 loop spans 17 amino acids. With 3 bases clipped from V and 5 bases from J, the junction kept 8 bases outside the gene matches. Germline CDR1 and CDR2: SGHRS and YFSETQ. Profiling relied on immunoSEQ multiplex PCR, and the TCRdb table lists in-frame clones only, not all of them. The sample records tens of thousands of clones, around 87% being singletons. Sequencing input: PBMCs. The TCR originated in a man aged 55-75 years with head and neck cancer. The V gene is TRBV5-1, the J gene TRBJ2-5, with 15 bases lining up with TRBD2. CDR3 bases: TGCGCCAGCAGCTCCGGGACTAGCGGGAGGAACGGGGAGACCCAGTACTTC. This encodes CASSSGTSGRNGETQYF.